These 10 T cell receptor beta chains were sequenced from one sample in a study of post-analysis software for immune sequencing data. General study findings and limits: Elevated frequency relative to controls characterized roughly five TRBV segments in patients, TRBV5-6, TRBV5-1 and TRBV20-1 among them.

Included in the TCR beta cDNA libraries were unique molecular identifiers. One entry per CDR3 protein, called by TCRdb with MiXCR from the PCR reads. Among approximately 630,000 distinct CDR3 sequences, roughly three fifths were seen once, and the ten largest hold over 9%. No antigens are known for them. Sequenced sample: blood. These receptors all come from a girl aged 2 to 9 with multiple sclerosis.

The chain carries TRBV13 and TRBJ2-1; TRBD1 might be the D (7 bases). The CDR3 extends over 16 amino acids. Trimming stripped 3 bases from V and 4 bases from J, with 16 bases between. Germline V gives CDR1 PRHDT, CDR2 FYEKMQ (reference sequence). CDR3: CASSFTAGGLYNEQFF. CDR3 nucleotides: TGTGCCAGCAGCTTCACCGCAGGGGGGCTTTACAATGAGCAGTTCTTC.

CDR3 nucleotide sequence: TGTGCCATCACCAGGACAGGGGGCGAAGATGGCTACACCTTC. Its translation: CAITRTGGEDGYTF. V and J are TRBV10-3 and TRBJ1-2; 11 positions match TRBD1. CDR1 and CDR2 from the germline V gene are ENHRY and SYGVKD. The length of the CDR3 is 14 residues. Germline trimming cut 7 bases from V and 6 bases from J; bases unmatched to any gene: 7.

The CDR3 protein is CASSLPTRQGWGETQYF. The CDR3 nucleotides read TGTGCCAGCTCACTCCCAACCCGACAGGGGTGGGGAGAGACCCAGTACTTC. This sequence joins TRBV18 and TRBJ2-7; 8 nucleotides agree with TRBD1. The J call may be mistaken, given a closer DNA end match to TRBJ2-5. The CDR3 sequence is 17 residues long. The germline CDR1 and CDR2 sequences are KGHSH and LQKENI.

This chain connects TRBV7-9 to TRBJ2-3, with 9 nucleotides matching TRBD2. The V gene's germline CDR1 is SEHNR and CDR2 FQNEAQ (reference sequence). The CDR3 runs 13 residues. V lost 5 bases, J lost 6 bases, and 3 bases stayed unmatched. CDR3 nucleotide sequence: TGTGCCAGCAGCGTAAGCGGGGGGGATACGCAGTATTTT. It is translated as CASSVSGGDTQYF.

This clonotype has only a few counts. V is TRBV29-1 and J is TRBJ2-1; D is uncertain. Per the germline V gene, CDR1 is SQVTM and CDR2 is ANQGSEA. This CDR3 is built from 12 residues. Trimming left V 6 bases short and J 8 bases short, with 14 bases between. The DNA for the CDR3 is TGCAGCGTCCCTTTGGGGATGCATGAGCAGTTCTTC. The encoded protein is CSVPLGMHEQFF.

The chain carries TRBV7-2 and TRBJ2-6; possible D gene TRBD2, 5 bases. The CDR3 consists of 15 residues. Germline CDR1 SGHTA, CDR2 FQGNSA. Trimming took off 1 base at V and 2 bases at J, with 6 bases between the two ends. In nucleotides, the CDR3 is TGTGCCAGCAGCTTAGGGAGGCCTGGGGCCAACGTCCTGACTTTC. It codes for CASSLGRPGANVLTF.

This clonotype was seen more than once but under ten times. The V gene is TRBV6-7, the J gene TRBJ2-4; no reliable D call. Being an ORF, TRBV6-7 has a function that is uncertain. The CDR3 extends over 16 amino acids. Trimming stripped 4 bases from V and 3 bases from J, with 16 bases between. Written as DNA, the CDR3 is TGTGCCAGCAGTTTCTGGGTGACCGTAGTCAAAAACATTCAGTACTTC. It is translated as CASSFWVTVVKNIQYF.

This chain uses TRBV29-1 with TRBJ1-1; D is perhaps TRBD1 (5 bases). From germline, CDR1 is SQVTM and CDR2 ANQGSEA. CDR3 length: 11 amino acids. Trimming shortened V by 7 bases and J by 0 bases, and 6 bases separated the two germline ends. The CDR3 sequence is CSAGLNTEAFF. The CDR3 nucleotides are TGCAGCGCGGGGCTGAACACTGAAGCTTTCTTT. The entire variable domain, with the rest obtained from reference TRBV29-1 and TRBJ1-1, is as follows: SAVISQKPSRDICQRGTSLTIQCQVDSQVTMMFWYRQQPGQSLTLIATANQGSEATYESGFVIDKFPISRPNLTFSTLTVSNMSPEDSSIYLCSAGLNTEAFFGQGTRLTVV.

The V gene is TRBV6-4, the J gene TRBJ2-3; TRBD2 agrees at 7 bases. Germline loops: CDR1 MRHNA, CDR2 SNTAGT. The CDR3 sequence is 15 residues long. V lost 2 bases, J lost 3 bases, and 5 bases stayed unmatched. CDR3 DNA sequence: TGTGCCAGCAGTGACGGGGCGGGAGAAACAGATACGCAGTATTTT. The encoded protein is CASSDGAGETDTQYF.

CDR3 bases: TGTGCCAGCAGCCAAGATGGAAGACAGGGGGCCCACAATGAGCAGTACTTC. This codes for CASSQDGRQGAHNEQYF. The rearrangement links TRBV14 to TRBJ2-5; 10 bases are a match to TRBD1. This CDR3 spans 17 amino acids. Looked up from germline, CDR1 is SGHDN and CDR2 is FVKESK. The junction had 15 bases not matched to a gene; V was cut back by 0 bases and J by 11 bases.